The 23 T cell receptor beta chains below come from one sample, sequenced in a study of CD8+ T cells in alopecia areata. Specified treatment: oral pan-JAK inhibitor, 5-10 mg twice daily. Sequencing templates came from extracted RNA that was reverse transcribed into cDNA. Sequencing was performed with immunoSEQ multiplex PCR; in TCRdb, only in-frame clones are kept and a portion is missing. Of about 210,000 clones in the sample, less than 50% are singletons; the top ten hold approximately 2.9%. Sequenced here: CD4+ T cells sorted from blood, sampled at approximately week 36, from a patient treated with tofacitinib. The receptor set was obtained from a human donor with alopecia areata.

The chain combines TRBV5-1 with TRBJ2-2; D might be TRBD1 or TRBD2, each matching 5 bases. V was pared by 7 bases and J by 4 bases, with 17 bases between. Germline V lookup: CDR1 SGHRS, CDR2 YFSETQ. This CDR3 is built from 15 residues. Here the CDR3 reads CASAPGPSPTGELFF. Here the CDR3 DNA reads TGCGCCAGCGCGCCGGGACCGAGCCCCACCGGGGAGCTGTTTTTT.

The chain has TRBV7-8 and TRBJ2-1; 11 nucleotides line up with TRBD2. The CDR3 contains 18 residues. J gave up 0 bases and V 1 base, and 5 bases lay outside the gene matches. Germline V gene data show CDR1 as SGHVS and CDR2 as FQNEAQ. This CDR3 is CASSLGRSGGVSYNEQFF. The CDR3 DNA follows: TGTGCCAGCAGCTTAGGCCGTAGCGGGGGGGTCTCCTACAATGAGCAGTTCTTC.

This rearrangement joins TRBV5-1 to TRBJ2-5; D ambiguous. The ends were cut back, 0 bases at V and 5 bases at J, with 14 bases in the middle. The V gene's germline CDR1 is SGHRS and CDR2 YFSETQ. The CDR3 consists of 15 residues. The CDR3 loop is CASSLVPGPAETQYF. The CDR3 region has the DNA TGCGCCAGCAGCTTGGTCCCTGGTCCGGCGGAGACCCAGTACTTC.

V and J are TRBV29-1 and TRBJ2-3; tentatively, D is TRBD1 (6 bases). The CDR3 spans 14 residues. V was trimmed by 5 bases and J by 2 bases, leaving 14 bases between them. CDR1 and CDR2 from the germline V gene are SQVTM and ANQGSEA. CDR3 residues: CSVSDRPYTDTQYF. The CDR3 DNA is TGCAGCGTTTCCGACAGGCCGTACACAGATACGCAGTATTTT.

The gene calls are TRBV9 and TRBJ2-5; a possible D gene is TRBD1 (5 bases). The CDR3 is made up of 15 amino acids. Germline CDR1 SGDLS, CDR2 YYNGEE. Trimming cost V 4 bases and J 0 bases, with 13 bases left between them. CDR3 region: CASSPRGAYQETQYF. In DNA form, the CDR3 reads TGTGCCAGCAGCCCCCGTGGGGCGTACCAAGAGACCCAGTACTTC.

This chain links TRBV2 with TRBJ2-7, with D unclear. CDR1 and CDR2 (germline): SNHLY, FYNNEI. The V and J ends lost 5 bases and 5 bases respectively, with 13 bases between them. The CDR3 contains 13 residues. CDR3 in amino acids: CASSYLRKDEQYF. DNA of the CDR3: TGTGCCAGCAGTTATCTGCGGAAAGACGAGCAGTACTTC.

The CDR3 loop reads CASSPPAPSQYF. The CDR3 DNA follows: TGCGCCAGCAGCCCCCCCGCCCCATCGCAGTATTTT. This sequence joins TRBV4-1 and TRBJ2-3; D is unresolved. CDR1 is MGHRA and CDR2 is YSYEKL in the germline V gene. The CDR3 has 12 amino acids. V lost 4 bases and J 10 bases, leaving 12 bases between the germline ends.

The V and J genes are TRBV7-2 and TRBJ1-1, with D maybe TRBD1 (5 bases). Between the trimmed V and J ends, which lost 5 bases and 0 bases, there was a span of 10 bases. CDR1 SGHTA and CDR2 FQGNSA come from the germline V gene. There are 14 residues in the CDR3. CDR3 sequence reads: CASSRDHMNTEAFF. As DNA, the CDR3 is TGTGCCAGCAGCCGGGACCATATGAACACTGAAGCTTTCTTT.

Comments on this clone: One end of the junction varies from germline; a read error may be responsible. CDR3 coding DNA: TGTGCCATCAGTGAGACTCGGGGGAGCACTGAAGCTTTCTTT. Its protein product is CAISETRGSTEAFF. This sequence joins TRBV6-5 and TRBJ1-1, with D maybe TRBD1 (5 bases). Germline-derived CDR1 and CDR2 are MNHEY and SVGAGI. This CDR3 spans 14 amino acids.

Comments on this clone: Distinct nucleotide sequences in the sample also encode this CDR3. This chain links TRBV5-1 with TRBJ2-7, with 9 bases lining up with TRBD2. CDR1 is SGHRS, CDR2 YFSETQ, per germline. The V and J ends lost 5 bases and 2 bases, in that order; junction bases with no gene match: 5. CDR3 length: 14 amino acids. This chain's CDR3 is CASSLSGRTYEQYF. The CDR3 nucleotides are TGCGCCAGCAGTTTAAGCGGGAGGACCTACGAGCAGTACTTC.

The CDR3 DNA reads TGTGCCAGCAGTTTCTCCGCCTCTGGGGCCAACGTCCTGACTTTC. This encodes CASSFSASGANVLTF. The chain has TRBV7-9 and TRBJ2-6, with unresolved D. Trimming shortened V by 6 bases and J by 0 bases, and 9 bases separated the two germline ends. Germline V gene lookup returns CDR1 SEHNR and CDR2 FQNEAQ (reference sequence). This CDR3 region has 15 residues.

V gene TRBV6-6 combines with J gene TRBJ2-5, with 7 bases identical to TRBD1. Germline CDR1 and CDR2: MNHNY and SVGAGI (reference sequence). The junction had 10 bases not matched to a gene; V was cut back by 5 bases and J by 4 bases. This CDR3 is built from 15 residues. The DNA of the CDR3 is TGTGCCAGCAGTCCCCGGACAGGAGGTTTAGAGACCCAGTACTTC. This sequence encodes CASSPRTGGLETQYF.

V is TRBV4-2 and J is TRBJ1-1; tentatively, D is TRBD1 (5 bases). Looked up from germline, CDR1 is LGHNA and CDR2 is YNFKEQ. The germline V and J ends were trimmed by 0 bases and 2 bases, with 16 bases remaining between them. The CDR3 loop spans 17 amino acids. The CDR3 region is CASSQDGMGRYNTEAFF. Written as DNA, the CDR3 is TGTGCCAGCAGCCAAGATGGAATGGGACGGTATAACACTGAAGCTTTCTTT.

Ten or more counts support this clone. The J gene is TRBJ2-2, the V gene TRBV5-1; a possible D gene is TRBD2 (5 bases). V was trimmed by 4 bases and J by 1 base, leaving 17 bases between them. Germline loops: CDR1 SGHRS, CDR2 YFSETQ. The CDR3 length is 17 residues. The CDR3 region is CASSPTSPGWNTGELFF. The DNA of the CDR3 is TGCGCCAGCAGCCCCACCTCCCCGGGATGGAACACCGGGGAGCTGTTTTTT.

CDR3 loop: CASSLDGTGAREQYF. In DNA form, the CDR3 reads TGTGCCAGCAGCTTAGATGGGACGGGAGCTAGGGAGCAGTACTTC. The chain couples TRBV11-2 to TRBJ2-7; possible D gene TRBD2, 6 bases. The length of the CDR3 is 15 residues. Trimming stripped 0 bases from V and 7 bases from J, with 16 bases between. CDR1 and CDR2 (germline): SGHAT, FQNNGV. The full variable domain, its missing parts supplied by reference TRBV11-2 and TRBJ2-7, is EAGVAQSPRYKIIEKRQSVAFWCNPISGHATLYWYQQILGQGPKLLIQFQNNGVVDDSQLPKDRFSAERLKGVDSTLKIQPAKLEDSAVYLCASSLDGTGAREQYFGPGTRLTVT.

The chain recombines TRBV4-3 with TRBJ1-4, with 8 positions matching TRBD1. This CDR3 has 14 amino acids. Germline V gene sequence: CDR1 LGHNA, CDR2 YSLEER. Losses at the gene ends were 1 base for V and 8 bases for J; bases not matched to a gene: 3. CDR3 bases: TGCGCCAGCAGCCAAGGACAGGGGTGGGAAAAACTGTTTTTT. As protein: CASSQGQGWEKLFF.

The table lists this clone with a few counts. The rearrangement uses TRBV7-2 and TRBJ2-3; possibly TRBD1 for D (5 bases). This CDR3 contains 13 residues. Germline CDR1 is SGHTA and CDR2 is FQGNSA. The V and J ends lost 0 bases and 6 bases respectively, with 7 bases between them. The CDR3 here is CASSLAAGDTQYF. The CDR3 nucleotides are TGTGCCAGCAGCTTAGCAGCAGGGGATACGCAGTATTTT. The full variable domain, in which reference TRBV7-2 and TRBJ2-3 provide the parts outside the CDR3, is GAGVSQSPSNKVTEKGKDVELRCDPISGHTALYWYRQSLGQGLEFLIYFQGNSAPDKSGLPSDRFSAERTGGSVSTLTIQRTQQEDSAVYLCASSLAAGDTQYFGPGTRLTVL.

The rearrangement links TRBV4-3 to TRBJ2-5; D is ambiguous. CDR3 length equals 16 residues. V was trimmed by 4 bases and J by 1 base, leaving 16 bases between them. The V gene's germline CDR1 is LGHNA and CDR2 YSLEER. The CDR3 DNA reads as TGCGCCAGCAGCCCAGGACGTTTCAGATCCCAAGAGACCCAGTACTTC. This codes for CASSPGRFRSQETQYF.

This clone showed up just a few times. The chain combines TRBV29-1 with TRBJ2-7; maybe TRBD2 (6 bases). Germline V gene data show CDR1 as SQVTM and CDR2 as ANQGSEA. The CDR3 sequence is 14 residues long. V was clipped by 4 bases and J by 6 bases, with 19 bases between them. Here the CDR3 reads CSVAFGGNVPEQYF. The CDR3 DNA is TGCAGCGTTGCGTTTGGCGGGAACGTCCCCGAGCAGTACTTC.

The CDR3 here is CASSPGTETSYEQYF. The CDR3 DNA sequence: TGCGCCAGCAGCCCCGGGACTGAAACCTCCTACGAGCAGTACTTC. V is TRBV4-1 and J is TRBJ2-7, with TRBD2 as a possible D gene (6 bases). The CDR3 covers 15 residues. Germline-derived CDR1 and CDR2 are MGHRA and YSYEKL. V was shortened by 4 bases and J by 0 bases, with 13 bases between the two germline ends.

The chain uses TRBV5-4 and TRBJ2-7; no clear D gene. The CDR3 length is 13 residues. Deletions cut 3 bases from V and 2 bases from J, with 9 bases between. Germline CDR1 SGHNT, CDR2 YYREEE (reference sequence). Written as DNA, the CDR3 is TGTGCCAGCAGCTCCCCGGCCACCTACGAGCAGTACTTC. Its translation: CASSSPATYEQYF.

This clone was seen once. The CDR3 protein is CASSSGGTPREQYF. CDR3 in DNA: TGCGCCAGCAGCTCGGGCGGGACGCCCCGAGAGCAGTACTTC. The chain employs TRBV5-1 and TRBJ2-7, with D possibly TRBD2 on 6 matching bases. The germline V gene encodes CDR1 SGHRS and CDR2 YFSETQ. V lost 3 bases to trimming and J lost 7 bases, with 17 bases between them. CDR3 length: 14 amino acids.

In DNA, the CDR3 is TGCGCCAGCAGCCGGGAGGGACCGATAAACACCGGGGAGCTGTTTTTT. The encoded protein is CASSREGPINTGELFF. The chain is built from TRBV5-1 and TRBJ2-2, with 8 bases lining up with TRBD2. V was pared by 4 bases and J by 2 bases, with 7 bases of the junction left unmatched. Germline V gives CDR1 SGHRS, CDR2 YFSETQ. This CDR3 region has 16 residues. Filled out from reference TRBV5-1 and TRBJ2-2, the complete variable domain reads KAGVTQTPRYLIKTRGQQVTLSCSPISGHRSVSWYQQTPGQGLQFLFEYFSETQRNKGNFPGRFSGRQFSNSRSEMNVSTLELGDSALYLCASSREGPINTGELFFGEGSRLTVL.